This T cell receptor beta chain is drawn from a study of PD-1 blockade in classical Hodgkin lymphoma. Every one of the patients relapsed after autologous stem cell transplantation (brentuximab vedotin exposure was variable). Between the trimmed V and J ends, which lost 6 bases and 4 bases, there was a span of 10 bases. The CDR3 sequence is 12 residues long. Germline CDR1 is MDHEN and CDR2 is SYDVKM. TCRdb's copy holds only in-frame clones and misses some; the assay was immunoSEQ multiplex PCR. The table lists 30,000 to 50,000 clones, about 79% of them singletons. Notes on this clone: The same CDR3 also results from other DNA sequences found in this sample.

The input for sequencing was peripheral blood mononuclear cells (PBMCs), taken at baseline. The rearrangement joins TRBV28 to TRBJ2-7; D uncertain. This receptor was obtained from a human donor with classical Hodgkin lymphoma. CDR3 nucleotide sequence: TGTGCCAGCAGCTTCGTGGGTTACGAGCAGTACTTC. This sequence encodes CASSFVGYEQYF.